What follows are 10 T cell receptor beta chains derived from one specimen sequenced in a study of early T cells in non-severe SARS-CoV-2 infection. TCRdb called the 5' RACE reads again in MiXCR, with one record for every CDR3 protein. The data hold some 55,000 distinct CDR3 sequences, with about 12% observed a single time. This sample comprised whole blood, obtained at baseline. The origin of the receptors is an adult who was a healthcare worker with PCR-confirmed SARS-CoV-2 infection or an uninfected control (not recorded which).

CDR3 in DNA: TGTGCCAGCAGGTCTGGACAGGGTTTCAACGAGCAGTACTTC. Its translation is CASRSGQGFNEQYF. The V call is TRBV7-2, the J call TRBJ2-7, with TRBD1 identical over 8 bases. V trimming: 6 bases; J trimming: 5 bases; junction bases outside the gene matches: 9. CDR1 and CDR2 (germline): SGHTA, FQGNSA. The CDR3 is made up of 14 amino acids.

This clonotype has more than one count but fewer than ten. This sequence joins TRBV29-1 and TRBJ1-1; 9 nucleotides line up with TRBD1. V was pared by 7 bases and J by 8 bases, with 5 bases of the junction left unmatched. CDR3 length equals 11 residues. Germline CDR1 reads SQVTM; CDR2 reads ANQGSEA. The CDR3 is CSAGQGTEAFF. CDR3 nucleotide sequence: TGCAGCGCAGGACAGGGGACCGAAGCTTTCTTT.

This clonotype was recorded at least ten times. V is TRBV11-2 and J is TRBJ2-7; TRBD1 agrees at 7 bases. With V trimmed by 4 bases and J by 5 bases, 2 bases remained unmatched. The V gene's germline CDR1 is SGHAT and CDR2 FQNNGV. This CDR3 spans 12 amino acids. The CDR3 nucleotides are TGTGCCAGCAGCTCGACAGGGCACGAGCAGTACTTC. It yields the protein CASSSTGHEQYF.

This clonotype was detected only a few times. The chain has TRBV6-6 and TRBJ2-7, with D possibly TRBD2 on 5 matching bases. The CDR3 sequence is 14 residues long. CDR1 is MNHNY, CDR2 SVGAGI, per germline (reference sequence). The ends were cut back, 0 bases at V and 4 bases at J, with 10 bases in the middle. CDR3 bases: TGTGCCAGCAGTTACTCAGGTAGCGAGTACGAGCAGTACTTC. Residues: CASSYSGSEYEQYF.

The CDR3 DNA reads as TGTGCCAGCAGGGGGGAAGAAAAACTGTTTTTT. Protein: CASRGEEKLFF. The rearrangement joins TRBV25-1 to TRBJ1-4, with D tentatively TRBD1 (5 bases). Germline CDR1 reads MGHDK; CDR2 reads SYGVNS. There are 11 residues in the CDR3. Trimming removed 6 bases at V and 8 bases at J, with 7 bases between.

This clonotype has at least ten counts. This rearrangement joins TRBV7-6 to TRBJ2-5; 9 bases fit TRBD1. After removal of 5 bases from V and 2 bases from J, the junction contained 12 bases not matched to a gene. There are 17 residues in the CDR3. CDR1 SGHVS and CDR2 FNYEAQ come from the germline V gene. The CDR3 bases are TGTGCCAGCAGCCCCGGACAGGGGTTAACCTTTCAAGAGACCCAGTACTTC. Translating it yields CASSPGQGLTFQETQYF.

CDR3 DNA sequence: TGTGCCATCAGTGACGAGGGCCTCCAAGAGACCCAGTACTTC. Protein product: CAISDEGLQETQYF. The chain couples TRBV10-3 to TRBJ2-5; TRBD2 is a possible D gene (5 bases). This CDR3 is 14 amino acids long. V dropped 3 bases and J dropped 1 base, with 9 bases sitting between them. CDR1 and CDR2 (germline): ENHRY, SYGVKD.

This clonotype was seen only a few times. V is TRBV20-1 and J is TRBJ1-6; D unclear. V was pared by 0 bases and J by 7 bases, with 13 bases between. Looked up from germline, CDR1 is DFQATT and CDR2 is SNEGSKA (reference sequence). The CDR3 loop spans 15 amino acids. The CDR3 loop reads CSAREAGLENSPLHF. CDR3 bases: TGCAGTGCTAGAGAAGCGGGGTTGGAAAATTCACCCCTCCACTTT.

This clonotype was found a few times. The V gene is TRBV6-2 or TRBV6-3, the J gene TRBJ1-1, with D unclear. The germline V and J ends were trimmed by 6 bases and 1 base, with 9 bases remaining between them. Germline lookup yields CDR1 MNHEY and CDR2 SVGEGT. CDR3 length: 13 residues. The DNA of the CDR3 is TGTGCCAGCAGGACGACTAAGAACACTGAAGCTTTCTTT. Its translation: CASRTTKNTEAFF.

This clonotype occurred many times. The CDR3 loop reads CASSPPHSSYEQYF. The CDR3 DNA sequence: TGTGCCAGCTCACCACCGCACAGCTCCTACGAGCAGTACTTC. The chain carries TRBV18 and TRBJ2-7; D is unclear. V gave up 0 bases and J gave up 0 bases, with 6 bases separating them. Germline V gene lookup returns CDR1 KGHSH and CDR2 LQKENI. There are 14 residues in the CDR3.